One sample yielded the 2 T cell receptor beta chains listed below, sequenced in a study of identical twins. TCRdb re-derived calls from the 5' RACE reads in MiXCR, one entry per CDR3 protein. The sample lists about 1.7 million distinct CDR3 sequences, less than 40% occurring once. The sample comprised cord blood. These receptors all stem from a newborn girl in good health.

This clonotype was detected a few times. This chain connects TRBV12-3 or TRBV12-4 to TRBJ2-5; 8 bases match TRBD2. V dropped 3 bases and J dropped 2; count of bases not matched to a gene: 8. The CDR3 is 16 amino acids. CDR3 sequence: CASSFSSGARQETQYF. CDR3 nucleotide sequence: TGTGCCAGCAGTTTTAGTAGCGGGGCCAGGCAAGAGACCCAGTACTTC.

The CDR3 is CASSLASSGSVYNEQYF. The CDR3 DNA sequence: TGCGCCAGCAGCTTGGCCTCTAGCGGGAGTGTCTACAATGAGCAGTACTTC. This chain uses TRBV5-1 with TRBJ2-7; 10 bases map to TRBD2. CDR1 SGHRS and CDR2 YFSETQ come from the germline V gene. Losses at the gene ends were 0 bases for V and 7 bases for J; bases not matched to a gene: 13. The CDR3 extends over 17 amino acids.